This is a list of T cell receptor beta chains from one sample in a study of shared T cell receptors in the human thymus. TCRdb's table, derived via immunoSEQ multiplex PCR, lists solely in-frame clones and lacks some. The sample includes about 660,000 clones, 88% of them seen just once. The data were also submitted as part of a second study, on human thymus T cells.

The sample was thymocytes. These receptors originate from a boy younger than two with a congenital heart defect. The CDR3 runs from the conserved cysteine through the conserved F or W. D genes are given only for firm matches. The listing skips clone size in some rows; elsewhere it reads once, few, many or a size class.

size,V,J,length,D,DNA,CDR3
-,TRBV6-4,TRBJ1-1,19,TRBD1,TGTGCCAGCACACTACGAGGGTGGAGTCAGGGGGCGCGGAACACTGAAGCTTTCTTT,CASTLRGWSQGARNTEAFF
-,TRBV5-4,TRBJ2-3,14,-,TGTGCCAGCAGCAAGCCGCTAGTGACAGATACGCAGTATTTT,CASSKPLVTDTQYF
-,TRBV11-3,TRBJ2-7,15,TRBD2,TGTGCCAGCAGCTTAGGCGGGAGGGGGCCCTACGAGCAGTACTTC,CASSLGGRGPYEQYF
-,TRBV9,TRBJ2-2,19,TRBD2,TGTGCCAGCAGCCCCGGACTAGCGGGAGAGTTCGAGGACACCGGGGAGCTGTTTTTT,CASSPGLAGEFEDTGELFF
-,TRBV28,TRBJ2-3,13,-,TGTGCCAGCAGTTTAGTACAGACAGATACGCAGTATTTT,CASSLVQTDTQYF
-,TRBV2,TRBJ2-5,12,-,TGTGCCAGCATGGCGGGGCAAGAGACCCAGTACTTC,CASMAGQETQYF
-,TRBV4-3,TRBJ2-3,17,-,TGCGCCAGCAGCCAAGATCCTCCGGGGAGGCCTACAGATACGCAGTATTTT,CASSQDPPGRPTDTQYF
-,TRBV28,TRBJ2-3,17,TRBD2,TGTGCCAGCAGTTTCGTGACTAGCGGGAGTGGCACAGATACGCAGTATTTT,CASSFVTSGSGTDTQYF
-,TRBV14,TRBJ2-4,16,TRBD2,TGTGCCAGCAGTCATCTAGCGGGAGCGGCCAAAAACATTCAGTACTTC,CASSHLAGAAKNIQYF
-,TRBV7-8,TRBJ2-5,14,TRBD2,TGTGCCAGCAGCTTAGGGCTAGCGGAAGAGACCCAGTACTTC,CASSLGLAEETQYF
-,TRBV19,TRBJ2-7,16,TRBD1,TGTGCCAGTAGTATGGTTGCCGGGACAGGGGTTCACGAGCAGTACTTC,CASSMVAGTGVHEQYF
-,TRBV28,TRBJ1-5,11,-,TGTGCCAGCCAGGGATTTCAGCCCCAGCATTTT,CASQGFQPQHF
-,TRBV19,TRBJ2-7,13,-,TGTGCCAGTGGGACACCTAGGACCTACGAGCAGTACTTC,CASGTPRTYEQYF
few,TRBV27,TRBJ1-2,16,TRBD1,TGTGCCAGCACGGGGGGTAAGGGACAGGGGGCAGATGGCTACACCTTC,CASTGGKGQGADGYTF
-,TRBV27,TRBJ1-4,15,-,TGTGCCAGCAGTACAAGAGCGCCAACAAATGAAAAACTGTTTTTT,CASSTRAPTNEKLFF
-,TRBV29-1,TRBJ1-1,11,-,TGCAGCGTTGGAGTGAGGCCTGAAGCTTTCTTT,CSVGVRPEAFF
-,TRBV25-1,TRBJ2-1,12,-,TGTGCCAGCAGTGAGTTGAGCGGCGGGCAGTTCTTC,CASSELSGGQFF
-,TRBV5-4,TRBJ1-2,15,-,TGTGCCAGCAGCCCGGACAGTCCCCGTTTCTATGGCTACACCTTC,CASSPDSPRFYGYTF
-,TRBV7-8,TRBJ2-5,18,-,TGTGCCAGCAGCTTAGCCCCAGGACTCCAAAGCGGTTCGGAGACCCAGTACTTC,CASSLAPGLQSGSETQYF
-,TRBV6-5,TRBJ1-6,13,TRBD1,TGTGCCAGCAGCGACAGGGGCAATTCACCCCTCCACTTT,CASSDRGNSPLHF
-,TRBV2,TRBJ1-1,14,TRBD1,TGTGCCAGCAGTCCTAAGAACAGGGGGTCTGAAGCTTTCTTT,CASSPKNRGSEAFF
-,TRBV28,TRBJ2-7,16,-,TGTGCCAGCAGCCAGGGCCCCGTTAGAGACTCCTACGAGCAGTACTTC,CASSQGPVRDSYEQYF
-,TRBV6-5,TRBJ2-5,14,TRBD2,TGTGCCAGCAGCCCCCCGGGGGGTCTGGAGACCCAGTACTTC,CASSPPGGLETQYF
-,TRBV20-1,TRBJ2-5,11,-,TGCAGTGTAACGAGCCAAGAGACCCAGTACTTC,CSVTSQETQYF
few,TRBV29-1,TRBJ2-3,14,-,TGCAGCGTTGTTAGGTCAGGGCCAACAGATACGCAGTATTTT,CSVVRSGPTDTQYF
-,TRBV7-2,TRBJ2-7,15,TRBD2,TGTGCCAGCAGCTTAGGGGGCCTAGCGGACTACGAGCAGTACTTC,CASSLGGLADYEQYF
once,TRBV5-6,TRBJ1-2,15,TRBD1,TGTGCCAGCAGCTTGGTCCCGGGACAGGGAAATGGCTACACCTTC,CASSLVPGQGNGYTF
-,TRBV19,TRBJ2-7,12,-,TGTGCCAGTAAAGGATGGGGGGTCGAGCAGTACTTC,CASKGWGVEQYF
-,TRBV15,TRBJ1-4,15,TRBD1,TGTGCCACCAGCAGCCAGGGGGGCACTAATGAAAAACTGTTTTTT,CATSSQGGTNEKLFF
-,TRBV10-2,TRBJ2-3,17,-,TGCGCCAGCATACCTCGGAAGCAGCGGACTAGCACAGATACGCAGTATTTT,CASIPRKQRTSTDTQYF
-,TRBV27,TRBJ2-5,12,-,TGTGCTTCGGGGGAACTCAAAGAGACCCAGTACTTC,CASGELKETQYF
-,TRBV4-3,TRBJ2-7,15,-,TGCGCCAGCAGCCAAGTTTTAGGGGACTCCTACGAGCAGTACTTC,CASSQVLGDSYEQYF
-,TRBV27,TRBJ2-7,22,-,TGTGCCAGCAGCCATCCAACCTCCCGAAGCGAGGAAAGGCTAGCGCACCCCTACGAGCAGTACTTC,CASSHPTSRSEERLAHPYEQYF
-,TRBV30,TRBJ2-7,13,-,TGTGCCTGGAGCCCCCCCAGCGCGGTGGAGCAGTACTTC,CAWSPPSAVEQYF
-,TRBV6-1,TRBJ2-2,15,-,TGTGCCAGCAGTGAGGCGGGAACGAACACCGGGGAGCTGTTTTTT,CASSEAGTNTGELFF
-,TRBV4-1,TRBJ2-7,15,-,TGCGCCAGCAGCCAAGAAGATGGCGGCTCCTACGAGCAGTACTTC,CASSQEDGGSYEQYF
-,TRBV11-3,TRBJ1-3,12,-,TGTGCCAGCAGCTTCACTGGAAACACCATATATTTT,CASSFTGNTIYF
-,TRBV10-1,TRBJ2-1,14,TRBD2,TGCGCCAGGAAACTAGCGGGAGCTGGCGATGAGCAGTTCTTC,CARKLAGAGDEQFF
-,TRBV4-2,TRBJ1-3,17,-,TGTGCCAGCAGCCAAGATAACAGCCCCTACTCTGGAAGCACCATATATTTT,CASSQDNSPYSGSTIYF
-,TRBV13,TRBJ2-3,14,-,TGTGCCAGCAGCTTAGGCGGTCGCACAGATACGCAGTATTTT,CASSLGGRTDTQYF
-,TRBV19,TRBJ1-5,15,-,TGTGCCAGTAGTATAGGCCCAGATAGCAATCAGCCCCAGCATTTT,CASSIGPDSNQPQHF
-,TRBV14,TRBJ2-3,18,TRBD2,TGTGCCAGCAGCCAAGATAAGCTAGCGGGAGGGAGCACAGATACGCAGTATTTT,CASSQDKLAGGSTDTQYF
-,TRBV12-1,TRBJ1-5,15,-,TGTGCCAGCAGCCTACAGGGATCCAGCAATCAGCCCCAGCATTTT,CASSLQGSSNQPQHF
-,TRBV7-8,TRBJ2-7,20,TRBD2,TGTGCCAGCAGCCCGGGACCTTCCGGGACTAGCTCCGGGATTGCCTACGAGCAGTACTTC,CASSPGPSGTSSGIAYEQYF
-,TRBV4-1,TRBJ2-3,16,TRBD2,TGCGCCAGCAGCCAGTCACTAGCGGGAGTCACAGATACGCAGTATTTT,CASSQSLAGVTDTQYF
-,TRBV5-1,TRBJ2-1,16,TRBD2,TGCGCCAGCAGCTCCCACCCTAGCGGCTCCTACAATGAGCAGTTCTTC,CASSSHPSGSYNEQFF
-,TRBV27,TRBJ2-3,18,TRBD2,TGTGCCAGCAGTTTATCGGTAGCTAGCGGGAGACAGACAGATACGCAGTATTTT,CASSLSVASGRQTDTQYF
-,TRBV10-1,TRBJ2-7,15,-,TGCGCCAGCAGCGGCCCCAGGGGTCCCCCCTACGAGCAGTACTTC,CASSGPRGPPYEQYF
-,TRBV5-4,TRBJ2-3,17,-,TGTGCCAGCAGCGACCACCAAGGGGCGGATAGCACAGATACGCAGTATTTT,CASSDHQGADSTDTQYF
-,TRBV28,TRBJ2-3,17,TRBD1,TGTGCCAGCAGCCTTCCCCGGTGGACAGGGATTACAGATACGCAGTATTTT,CASSLPRWTGITDTQYF
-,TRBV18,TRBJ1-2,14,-,TGTGCCAGCTCACCACAAGACATACCCGGCGGCTACACCTTC,CASSPQDIPGGYTF
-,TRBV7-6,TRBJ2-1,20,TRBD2,TGTGCCAGCAGCCCGAGGACTAGCGGGAGGGCTCTGCTCTCCTACAATGAGCAGTTCTTC,CASSPRTSGRALLSYNEQFF
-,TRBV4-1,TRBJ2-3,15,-,TGCGCCAGCAGACCAAGGTCACTAGACACAGATACGCAGTATTTT,CASRPRSLDTDTQYF
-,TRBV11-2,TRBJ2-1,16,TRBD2,TGTGCCAGCAGCGCCCTCACTAGCGGGACCTACAATGAGCAGTTCTTC,CASSALTSGTYNEQFF
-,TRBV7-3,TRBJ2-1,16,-,TGTGCCAGCAGCTTATCTCCTGAGGAGCCCTACAATGAGCAGTTCTTC,CASSLSPEEPYNEQFF
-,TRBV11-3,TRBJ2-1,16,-,TGTGCCAGCAGCCCGACCACAGAAAGCTCCTACAATGAGCAGTTCTTC,CASSPTTESSYNEQFF
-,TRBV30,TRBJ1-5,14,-,TGTGCCTGGAGTGTACGGAGGGTAGGTCAGCCCCAGCATTTT,CAWSVRRVGQPQHF
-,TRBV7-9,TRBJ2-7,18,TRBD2,TGTGCCAGCAGCTTAGCTTCGGCTAGCGGGAGGCCTACCTACGAGCAGTACTTC,CASSLASASGRPTYEQYF
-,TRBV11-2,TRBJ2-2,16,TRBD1,TGTGCCAGCAGCTTAGATCGACAGGGTGAGACCGGGGAGCTGTTTTTT,CASSLDRQGETGELFF